One and the same sample provided the 23 T cell receptor beta chains below, sequenced in a study of T cells in Graves' hyperthyroidism and ophthalmopathy. From RNA transcripts, TCR beta CDR3 regions were amplified. TCR CDR3 regions were first amplified by RT-PCR with HTBI primers. MiXCR, run by TCRdb on the multiplex PCR reads, gives a single entry per CDR3 protein. This repertoire shows about 420,000 distinct CDR3 sequences, approximately 14% found once; its top ten account for around 7.3%. Specimen: blood. All receptors derive from a woman under 30 with Graves' hyperthyroidism.

The table lists this clonotype with a few counts. The chain couples TRBV7-9 to TRBJ2-1, with 12 bases that match TRBD1. Germline CDR1 is SEHNR and CDR2 is FQNEAQ (reference sequence). This CDR3 region has 16 residues. The V segment lost 5 bases and the J segment 9 bases; nucleotides outside the gene matches: 11. The CDR3 protein is CASSSPGQGAPREQFF. The DNA for the CDR3 is TGTGCCAGCAGCAGCCCGGGACAGGGGGCGCCCCGTGAGCAGTTCTTC.

This clonotype was observed many times. The rearrangement joins TRBV30 to TRBJ1-4; D is ambiguous. CDR3 length: 13 amino acids. With 2 bases removed from V and 5 bases from J, the gap between germline ends came to 9 bases. Germline V lookup: CDR1 GTSNPN, CDR2 SVGIG (reference sequence). The CDR3: CAWSLRPNEKLFF. As DNA, the CDR3 is TGTGCCTGGAGTCTTAGGCCCAATGAAAAACTGTTTTTT.

The sample holds many counts of this clonotype. This chain connects TRBV12-3 or TRBV12-4 to TRBJ2-3; perhaps TRBD1 as D (6 bases). V lost 6 bases and J 2 bases, leaving 15 bases between the germline ends. The CDR3 length is 15 residues. This CDR3 reads CASSRGQRNTDTQYF. The CDR3 DNA follows: TGTGCCAGCAGCCGCGGACAGAGAAACACAGATACGCAGTATTTT.

This clonotype was recorded many times. The chain uses TRBV18 and TRBJ1-5; D unclear. Per germline, CDR1 KGHSH and CDR2 LQKENI. V lost 6 bases, J lost 6 bases, and 15 bases lay in between. The CDR3 is 14 residues long. The CDR3 region is CASSLSAAGQPQHF. The CDR3 DNA reads as TGTGCCAGCTCCCTTTCGGCCGCGGGTCAGCCCCAGCATTTT.

With respect to this clonotype: This clone may be a read error of a much larger clone one base away. The J gene is TRBJ2-7, the V gene TRBV14; the D is unclear. The germline V gene has CDR1 SGHDN and CDR2 FVKESK. The CDR3 runs to 13 residues. The CDR3 spells CASSHRNSYAQYF. The DNA for the CDR3 is TGTGCCAGCAGCCACCGGAACTCCTACGCGCAGTACTTC.

This clonotype showed up many times. The rearrangement links TRBV10-1 to TRBJ1-1; D unclear. This CDR3 comprises 16 residues. V lost 2 bases and J lost 6, with 19 bases in between. Per germline, CDR1 WNHNN and CDR2 SYGVQD (reference sequence). As DNA, the CDR3 is TGCGCCAGCAGTGAGGCCCTGGGCAGAGGGCCCTCTGAAGCTTTCTTT. Translation gives CASSEALGRGPSEAFF.

Many counts were recorded for this clonotype. CDR3 nucleotides: TGTGCCAGCAGCGTGAAGGGGGGCACAGATACGCAGTATTTT. This sequence encodes CASSVKGGTDTQYF. The chain links TRBV9 to TRBJ2-3; possibly TRBD1 for D (6 bases). The germline CDR1 and CDR2 sequences are SGDLS and YYNGEE. The V end was cut by 2 bases, the J end by 1 base, with 8 bases between. The CDR3 consists of 14 residues.

J is TRBJ2-3 and V is TRBV27; weak D call: TRBD2 (6 bases). Germline V lookup: CDR1 MNHEY, CDR2 SMNVEV (reference sequence). With 3 bases removed from V and 2 bases from J, the gap between germline ends came to 9 bases. The CDR3 has 14 residues. The CDR3 region has the DNA TGTGCCAGCAGTTTTAGCGGAGACACAGATACGCAGTATTTT. Translated, it gives CASSFSGDTDTQYF.

The chain has TRBV27 and TRBJ2-2; 8 nucleotides agree with TRBD1. CDR3 size: 17 residues. Looked up from germline, CDR1 is MNHEY and CDR2 is SMNVEV (reference sequence). V shed 4 bases, J shed 0 bases, and the junction held 7 bases outside the gene matches. The CDR3 DNA reads TGTGCCAGCAGTTCATTTTCGGACAGGGCGAACACCGGGGAGCTGTTTTTT. Translated: CASSSFSDRANTGELFF.

The genes are TRBV4-1 and TRBJ2-1; the D gene is possibly TRBD2 (8 bases). This CDR3 has 23 residues. V was clipped by 0 bases and J by 0 bases, with 30 bases between them. Germline V gene sequence: CDR1 MGHRA, CDR2 YSYEKL. The CDR3 is CASSQDGPGGWAGGPSSYNEQFF. Written as DNA, the CDR3 is TGCGCCAGCAGCCAAGATGGGCCAGGGGGATGGGCGGGGGGCCCGAGCTCCTACAATGAGCAGTTCTTC.

In its sample, this clonotype was seen many times. The V and J genes are TRBV7-3 and TRBJ2-1; D may be TRBD1 (6 bases). The CDR3 spans 14 residues. V dropped 5 bases and J dropped 4 bases, with 12 bases sitting between them. The germline gives CDR1 SGHTA, CDR2 FQGTGA. Written as DNA, the CDR3 is TGTGCCAGCAGCCACGAGGGGGTATACAATGAGCAGTTCTTC. It yields the protein CASSHEGVYNEQFF.

Ten or more counts support this clonotype. The V and J genes are TRBV20-1 and TRBJ2-5, with TRBD2 matching 8 bases. The germline V gene encodes CDR1 DFQATT and CDR2 SNEGSKA (reference sequence). Unmatched junction bases numbered 11, after V lost 6 bases and J lost 5 bases. This CDR3 has 14 amino acids. CDR3 nucleotide sequence: TGCAGTGCAAAACAAGGACTAGCAGGGGAGACCCAGTACTTC. Amino acid sequence: CSAKQGLAGETQYF.

The table lists this clonotype with many counts. The chain uses TRBV7-9 and TRBJ1-6, with D perhaps matching TRBD1 (6 bases). Trimming pared 1 base from V and 11 bases from J, leaving 12 bases between. Germline loops: CDR1 SEHNR, CDR2 FQNEAQ (reference sequence). CDR3 length equals 14 residues. The CDR3 DNA follows: TGTGCCAGCAGCTTAGAGACAGGAGGTGCACCCCTCCACTTT. Translated, it gives CASSLETGGAPLHF.

The sample holds many counts of this clonotype. The rearrangement links TRBV20-1 to TRBJ1-2; D might be TRBD1 (6 bases). The V gene's germline CDR1 is DFQATT and CDR2 SNEGSKA (reference sequence). The V end lost 6 bases, the J end lost 8 bases, and 22 bases lay between the germline ends. This CDR3 has 14 residues. The chain's CDR3 is CSARPRQAMGGYTF. CDR3 bases: TGCAGTGCCAGGCCGAGACAGGCGATGGGCGGCTACACCTTC.

This clonotype was counted at least ten times. The chain uses TRBV7-2 and TRBJ1-2; D remains unclear. Germline lookup yields CDR1 SGHTA and CDR2 FQGNSA. The V and J ends lost 1 base and 4 bases respectively, with 10 bases between them. CDR3 size: 14 residues. The CDR3 DNA reads TGTGCCAGCAGCTTAGGGGCGGGTAGCTATGGCTACACCTTC. Translation: CASSLGAGSYGYTF.

This clonotype appeared many times. The J gene is TRBJ1-1, the V gene TRBV4-1, with unresolved D. Germline V gene sequence: CDR1 MGHRA, CDR2 YSYEKL. Deletions cut 1 base from V and 4 bases from J, with 7 bases between. The CDR3 consists of 13 residues. The CDR3 is CASSQVPSTEAFF. The CDR3 nucleotides read TGCGCCAGCAGCCAAGTCCCCTCCACTGAAGCTTTCTTT.

This clonotype has a count of ten or more. This rearrangement joins TRBV30 to TRBJ1-2; a possible D gene is TRBD1 (5 bases). V was trimmed by 8 bases and J by 5 bases, leaving 18 bases between them. The CDR3 sequence is 13 residues long. The V gene's germline CDR1 is GTSNPN and CDR2 SVGIG (reference sequence). The CDR3 bases are TGTGCCAAGAAGCGGGACGGCCCATATGGCTACACCTTC. Residues: CAKKRDGPYGYTF.

This clonotype was seen at least ten times. The chain is built from TRBV6-1 and TRBJ2-2, with 15 bases identical to TRBD2. There are 18 residues in the CDR3. V lost 4 bases, J lost 4 bases, and 7 bases stayed unmatched. The germline V gene has CDR1 MNHNS and CDR2 SASEGT. CDR3: CASSVGLAGGRRTGELFF. DNA for the CDR3: TGTGCCAGCAGTGTCGGACTAGCGGGAGGGCGGCGCACCGGGGAGCTGTTTTTT.

The V call is TRBV30, the J call TRBJ2-2, with TRBD2 as a possible D gene (5 bases). The CDR3 extends over 14 amino acids. The germline V and J ends were trimmed by 1 base and 3 bases, with 9 bases remaining between them. Germline V CDR1 and CDR2: GTSNPN, SVGIG (reference sequence). In DNA, the CDR3 is TGTGCCTGGAGTGGGTTCGGGGACACCGGGGAGCTGTTTTTT. It specifies CAWSGFGDTGELFF. The full variable domain, in which reference TRBV30 and TRBJ2-2 provide the parts outside the CDR3, is SQTIHQWPATLVQPVGSPLSLECTVEGTSNPNLYWYRQAAGRGLQLLFYSVGIGQISSEVPQNLSASRPQDRQFILSSKKLLLSDSGFYLCAWSGFGDTGELFFGEGSRLTVL.

This clonotype was counted ten times or more. The DNA of the CDR3 is TGCGCCAGCAGCGAAATGACAGGCAACGATCAGCCCCAGCATTTT. This sequence encodes CASSEMTGNDQPQHF. This rearrangement joins TRBV5-1 to TRBJ1-5, with D tentatively TRBD1 (6 bases). V shed 4 bases and J shed 5 bases, with 16 bases lying between them. Germline V gene lookup returns CDR1 SGHRS and CDR2 YFSETQ. CDR3 length equals 15 residues.

This clonotype appeared many times. The chain has TRBV11-3 and TRBJ2-1; unclear D gene. Looked up from germline, CDR1 is SGHNT and CDR2 is YENEEA. This CDR3 spans 13 amino acids. Trimming stripped 1 base from V and 4 bases from J, with 5 bases between. The CDR3, as DNA: TGTGCCAGCAGCTTAGTAGGGTACAATGAGCAGTTCTTC. Protein sequence: CASSLVGYNEQFF.

This clonotype was counted many times. The V and J genes are TRBV7-9 and TRBJ2-1, with D tentatively TRBD1 (6 bases). Germline CDR1 is SEHNR and CDR2 is FQNEAQ (reference sequence). V was cut by 1 base and J by 3 bases, with 10 bases left in between. There are 15 residues in the CDR3. The CDR3 region has the DNA TGTGCCAGCAGCTTAGAAACAGGGTACTACAATGAGCAGTTCTTC. This translates into CASSLETGYYNEQFF.

As concerns this clonotype: Compared with germline, one end of the junction differs, possibly owing to a read error. The chain joins TRBV2 to TRBJ2-4, with 7 bases aligning to TRBD1. The germline V gene has CDR1 SNHLY and CDR2 FYNNEI. This CDR3 is 14 amino acids long. In nucleotides, the CDR3 is TGTGCCAGCAGTGTGGGGCAGGGGGTAAACATTCGGTACTTC. Protein product: CASSVGQGVNIRYF.